The clone carrying this T cell receptor (beta chain) was found many times. Preparation of the TCRbeta library was carried out with unique molecular identifiers. TCRdb independently ran MiXCR on the PCR reads; one entry per CDR3 protein. The sample has over 450,000 distinct CDR3 sequences, about 10% seen once. The sample comes from a study of T-cell reconstitution after alpha-beta-depleted transplantation in children. Per germline, CDR1 SEHNR and CDR2 FQNEAQ (reference sequence). The CDR3 loop spans 14 amino acids. V was cut by 1 base and J by 4 bases, with 11 bases left in between. The V and J genes are TRBV7-9 and TRBJ2-7; D perhaps matches TRBD1 (6 bases). The sequenced sample was PBMCs, obtained before TCRalphabeta/CD19-depleted stem cell transplant. The source of this sequence is a child aged 2 to 10 with inherited bone marrow failure, due to receive a stem cell transplant. CDR3 region: CASSLEGTSYEQYF. The CDR3 nucleotides read TGTGCCAGCAGCTTAGAAGGGACATCGTACGAGCAGTACTTC. Looking up the rest from reference TRBV7-9 and TRBJ2-7 gives the full variable domain: DTGVSQNPRHKITKRGQNVTFRCDPISEHNRLYWYRQTLGQGPEFLTYFQNEAQLEKSRLLSDRFSAERPKGSFSTLEIQRTEQGDSAMYLCASSLEGTSYEQYFGPGTRLTVT.